This T cell receptor (beta chain) stems from a study of blood T cell repertoires in COVID-19. Overall study context: The analysed material was cDNA or gDNA that came from T cells, B-cell-depleted T cells, or PBMCs.

Sequencing was performed with immunoSEQ multiplex PCR; in TCRdb, only in-frame clones are kept and a portion is missing. The profile shows around 200,000 clones, over 80% of them singletons. Material: peripheral blood. This receptor was obtained from a human donor in a cohort sampled during active COVID-19.

CDR3 amino acids: CASSYSSGLKPQHF. Written as DNA, the CDR3 is TGTGCCAGCAGTTACTCGTCAGGGCTGAAGCCCCAGCATTTT. This rearrangement joins TRBV6-5 to TRBJ1-5, with D possibly TRBD1 on 5 matching bases. The germline V gene encodes CDR1 MNHEY and CDR2 SVGAGI. This CDR3 is 14 amino acids long. V was trimmed by 0 bases and J by 8 bases, leaving 11 bases between them.